These 27 T cell receptor beta chains were all obtained from the same sample, sequenced in a study of blood T cell repertoires in COVID-19. Using immunoSEQ multiplex PCR, the repertoire was profiled, and TCRdb retains in-frame clones only, with some absent. The data show roughly 310,000 clones, 90% seen once. The sample was PBMCs or T cells enriched from blood (not recorded which). All receptors derive from a man aged 55 to 70 who had recovered from COVID-19.

This clone was observed once. V gene TRBV3-1 (or the pseudogene TRBV3-2) combines with J gene TRBJ2-2, with 9 bases identical to TRBD2. V trimming: 4 bases; J trimming: 5 bases; junction bases outside the gene matches: 5. The CDR3 covers 15 residues. Per germline, CDR1 LGHDT and CDR2 YNNKEL (reference sequence). The CDR3: CASSPRLADTGELFF. The CDR3, as DNA: TGTGCCAGCAGCCCGCGACTAGCGGATACCGGGGAGCTGTTTTTT.

The chain joins TRBV6-6 to TRBJ2-7; 9 nucleotides line up with TRBD1. J lost 3 bases, V lost 6 bases, and 9 bases had no gene match. The CDR3 contains 15 residues. The germline CDR1 and CDR2 sequences are MNHNY and SVGAGI (reference sequence). CDR3 region: CASSPPRDRVYEQYF. The CDR3, as DNA: TGTGCCAGCAGCCCACCGCGGGACAGGGTCTACGAGCAGTACTTC.

Here the CDR3 DNA reads TGTGCCAGCAGTTACGGGGACAGGGGAAGAACTGAAGCTTTCTTT. Translating it yields CASSYGDRGRTEAFF. V usage is TRBV6-5 and J usage is TRBJ1-1, with TRBD1 matching over 10 bases. The CDR3 covers 15 residues. The germline V gene encodes CDR1 MNHEY and CDR2 SVGAGI. The junction had 5 bases not matched to a gene; V was cut back by 2 bases and J by 5 bases.

The chain combines TRBV6-6 with TRBJ2-4; unclear D gene. The CDR3 sequence is 12 residues long. Germline CDR1 MNHNY, CDR2 SVGAGI (reference sequence). Trimming took 2 bases from V and 7 from J, leaving 6 bases between them. CDR3 nucleotides: TGTGCCAGCAGTTACGTTCGGAACATTCAGTACTTC. Protein: CASSYVRNIQYF.

The chain couples TRBV6-1 to TRBJ1-1; D gene ambiguous. In germline, CDR1 is MNHNS, CDR2 SASEGT. This CDR3 spans 13 amino acids. V dropped 2 bases and J dropped 6 bases, with 10 bases sitting between them. CDR3 sequence (DNA): TGTGCCAGCAGTGAATCAACGAGCTCTGAAGCTTTCTTT. Translation gives CASSESTSSEAFF.

This chain joins TRBV6-5 and TRBJ2-7; 7 nucleotides align to TRBD2. CDR3 length equals 15 residues. J was trimmed by 2 bases and V by 1 base; bases with no gene match: 5. The germline gives CDR1 MNHEY, CDR2 SVGAGI. The CDR3 reads CASSYWRELTYEQYF. CDR3 sequence (DNA): TGTGCCAGCAGTTACTGGCGGGAGTTAACCTACGAGCAGTACTTC.

The rearrangement uses TRBV5-1 and TRBJ1-2; D unresolved. Germline values: CDR1 SGHRS, CDR2 YFSETQ. Trimming cost V 1 base and J 8 bases, with 21 bases left between them. CDR3 length equals 16 residues. CDR3 in DNA: TGCGCCAGCAGCTTGAAAGTTTGGGCAGGTACGGGGGGCTACACCTTC. This gives the protein CASSLKVWAGTGGYTF.

The CDR3 loop is CASSQGTTNSYEQYF. In DNA form, the CDR3 reads TGTGCCAGCAGCCAAGGGACTACGAACTCCTACGAGCAGTACTTC. This chain uses TRBV3-1 (or the pseudogene TRBV3-2) with TRBJ2-7, with D possibly TRBD2 on 6 matching bases. CDR3 length: 15 residues. Germline CDR1 reads LGHDT; CDR2 reads YNNKEL (reference sequence). V was pared by 1 base and J by 0 bases, with 10 bases between.

The V call is TRBV10-1, the J call TRBJ1-5; a weak D match, TRBD1 (6 bases). The CDR3 is 15 amino acids. Trimming left V 2 bases short and J 1 base short, with 9 bases between. Germline loops: CDR1 WNHNN, CDR2 SYGVQD (reference sequence). In nucleotides, the CDR3 is TGCGCCAGCAGTGAGCGGGGGGCGAGCAATCAGCCCCAGCATTTT. Translation gives CASSERGASNQPQHF.

This chain uses TRBV3-1 (or the pseudogene TRBV3-2) with TRBJ1-1; TRBD1 agrees at 8 bases. Germline V lookup: CDR1 LGHDT, CDR2 YNNKEL (reference sequence). The CDR3 contains 16 residues. V lost 4 bases to trimming and J lost 2 bases; unmatched junction nucleotides: 9. DNA for the CDR3: TGTGCCAGCAGCCCAACAACAGGGGGAGCAAACACTGAAGCTTTCTTT. Amino acid sequence: CASSPTTGGANTEAFF.

This CDR3 is CASSYLTAGNTIYF. DNA of the CDR3: TGTGCCAGCAGTTACTTGACAGCTGGAAACACCATATATTTT. V gene TRBV6-5 combines with J gene TRBJ1-3, with a weak D call TRBD1 (5 bases). Trimming removed 1 base from V and 2 bases from J, with 6 bases in between. This CDR3 spans 14 amino acids. Germline values: CDR1 MNHEY, CDR2 SVGAGI.

This chain uses TRBV7-9 with TRBJ1-5; 7 nucleotides align to TRBD1. Germline loops: CDR1 SEHNR, CDR2 FQNEAQ (reference sequence). After removal of 0 bases from V and 9 bases from J, the junction contained 5 bases not matched to a gene. This CDR3 has 14 amino acids. CDR3: CASSLAGTEGPQHF. CDR3 bases: TGTGCCAGCAGCTTAGCCGGGACAGAGGGGCCCCAGCATTTT.

The V and J genes are TRBV4-1 and TRBJ2-1; 7 nucleotides agree with TRBD2. Trimming removed 3 bases from V and 3 bases from J; junction bases left unmatched: 8. The V gene's germline CDR1 is MGHRA and CDR2 YSYEKL. CDR3 length: 16 residues. This CDR3 is CASSQAGPGGYNEQFF. The CDR3 DNA reads TGCGCCAGCAGCCAGGCGGGACCGGGGGGCTACAATGAGCAGTTCTTC.

The CDR3 nucleotides read TGTGCCAGCTCACCACGGATATCGGGAAAAGCCACCGGGGAGCTGTTTTTT. This translates into CASSPRISGKATGELFF. The J gene is TRBJ2-2, the V gene TRBV18; tentative D call: TRBD2 (5 bases). Germline CDR1 is KGHSH and CDR2 is LQKENI. The CDR3 is made up of 17 amino acids. Trimming stripped 1 base from V and 4 bases from J, with 16 bases between.

The rearrangement uses TRBV15 and TRBJ2-1, with 7 bases matching TRBD2. The CDR3 runs to 13 residues. V lost 0 bases, J lost 9 bases, and 2 bases stayed unmatched. CDR1 and CDR2 from the germline V gene are LNHNV and YYDKDF (reference sequence). In nucleotides, the CDR3 is TGTGCCACCAGCAGAGATGGGGGGGGTGAGCAGTTCTTC. Amino acids: CATSRDGGGEQFF.

This chain joins TRBV5-1 and TRBJ1-5; TRBD1 aligns across 7 bases. Trimming cost V 0 bases and J 10 bases; bases outside gene matches: 10. The length of the CDR3 is 15 residues. Germline V lookup: CDR1 SGHRS, CDR2 YFSETQ. As DNA, the CDR3 is TGCGCCAGCAGCTTGGTCGGGACAGCACAACGTCCCCAGCATTTT. Residues: CASSLVGTAQRPQHF.

This clone occurred once. The chain has TRBV29-1 and TRBJ2-2, with TRBD1 as a possible D gene (5 bases). The CDR3 sequence is 13 residues long. Germline lookup yields CDR1 SQVTM and CDR2 ANQGSEA. Trimming removed 3 bases at V and 2 bases at J, with 7 bases between. The CDR3 DNA reads TGCAGCGTTGATACAGGAAACACCGGGGAGCTGTTTTTT. Amino acids: CSVDTGNTGELFF.

The rearrangement joins TRBV11-3 to TRBJ2-5, with D perhaps matching TRBD1 (6 bases). V lost 5 bases and J lost 0, with 10 bases in between. Germline CDR1 SGHNT, CDR2 YENEEA. The CDR3 has 14 residues. Here the CDR3 reads CASSHGQNQETQYF. For the CDR3, the DNA is TGTGCCAGCAGCCATGGACAGAACCAAGAGACCCAGTACTTC.

The chain combines TRBV6-5 with TRBJ2-2, with D tentatively TRBD1 (5 bases). Per the germline V gene, CDR1 is MNHEY and CDR2 is SVGAGI. V was pared by 5 bases and J by 0 bases, with 10 bases between. This CDR3 is built from 15 residues. CDR3 bases: TGTGCCAGCAGTAATGACAGAGCGAACACCGGGGAGCTGTTTTTT. It is translated as CASSNDRANTGELFF.

V usage is TRBV11-2 and J usage is TRBJ1-1; D is unclear. Trimming removed 4 bases at V and 5 bases at J, with 14 bases between. Looked up from germline, CDR1 is SGHAT and CDR2 is FQNNGV. CDR3 size: 14 residues. The DNA of the CDR3 is TGTGCCAGCAGCTCAATGGCAGGAACGACTGAAGCTTTCTTT. Translating it yields CASSSMAGTTEAFF.

The sample holds one count of this clone. This chain connects TRBV5-6 to TRBJ1-2; 12 bases are a match to TRBD1. The CDR3 sequence is 15 residues long. In germline, CDR1 is SGHDT, CDR2 YYEEEE. V dropped 4 bases and J dropped 3; count of bases not matched to a gene: 4. As DNA, the CDR3 is TGTGCCAGCAGCCGGGACAGGGGGCGCGACTATGGCTACACCTTC. Translating it yields CASSRDRGRDYGYTF.

V and J are TRBV30 and TRBJ1-5; possibly TRBD1 for D (5 bases). V dropped 0 bases and J dropped 2 bases, with 17 bases sitting between them. The length of the CDR3 is 17 residues. Germline V gene data show CDR1 as GTSNPN and CDR2 as SVGIG (reference sequence). The CDR3 here is CAWSVKIGHDGNQPQHF. The CDR3, as DNA: TGTGCCTGGAGTGTAAAAATTGGACACGACGGCAATCAGCCCCAGCATTTT.

This sequence joins TRBV30 and TRBJ2-2; 7 bases line up with TRBD1. The V and J ends lost 3 bases and 2 bases, in that order; junction bases with no gene match: 6. The CDR3 is 15 residues long. Germline V CDR1 and CDR2: GTSNPN, SVGIG (reference sequence). The CDR3 sequence is CAWRLGTDNTGELFF. CDR3 bases: TGTGCCTGGAGATTAGGGACAGACAACACCGGGGAGCTGTTTTTT.

Only a few counts were recorded for this clone. The chain joins TRBV4-1 to TRBJ2-1; TRBD1 agrees at 9 bases. CDR3 size: 14 residues. The germline gives CDR1 MGHRA, CDR2 YSYEKL. With 5 bases clipped from V and 10 bases from J, the junction kept 9 bases outside the gene matches. CDR3 region: CASSSHLTGGEQFF. The CDR3 DNA follows: TGCGCCAGCAGCTCCCATTTAACAGGGGGCGAGCAGTTCTTC.

This chain uses TRBV29-1 with TRBJ1-2, with D perhaps TRBD1 (6 bases). The ends were cut back, 4 bases at V and 4 bases at J, with 19 bases in the middle. This CDR3 has 15 residues. The germline CDR1 and CDR2 sequences are SQVTM and ANQGSEA. The CDR3 region has the DNA TGCAGCGTTGGTAAAGATAAGGGGGTAGGCTATGGCTACACCTTC. Amino acids: CSVGKDKGVGYGYTF.

This rearrangement joins TRBV13 to TRBJ2-3; the match to TRBD2 covers 11 bases. This CDR3 has 15 amino acids. V was clipped by 5 bases and J by 1 base; unmatched bases: 2. Germline-derived CDR1 and CDR2 are PRHDT and FYEKMQ (reference sequence). CDR3 in amino acids: CASSQTSGGTDTQYF. CDR3 nucleotides: TGTGCCAGCAGCCAGACTAGCGGGGGCACAGATACGCAGTATTTT.

This clone was detected a few times. V is TRBV5-4 and J is TRBJ1-1, with D maybe TRBD1 (6 bases). V was cut by 4 bases and J by 1 base, with 14 bases left in between. CDR1 and CDR2 from the germline V gene are SGHNT and YYREEE (reference sequence). This CDR3 comprises 15 residues. The CDR3 loop is CASSALQGPNTEAFF. DNA for the CDR3: TGTGCCAGCAGCGCACTACAGGGACCGAACACTGAAGCTTTCTTT.